Below, 2 T cell receptor beta chains from the same sample are listed, as sequenced in a study of T cell responses to AZD1222 COVID-19 vaccine. Some clones are missing from TCRdb's copy, which holds only in-frame ones; the method was immunoSEQ multiplex PCR. The data show around 99,000 clones, around 90% seen once. The sequences come from peripheral blood, collected on day 0 of AZD1222 vaccination. The receptors come from an adult in good health.

V and J are TRBV5-8 and TRBJ2-1; D is unclear. Looked up from germline, CDR1 is SGHTS and CDR2 is YDEGEE. The CDR3 is 11 amino acids. V was clipped by 2 bases and J by 8 bases, with 5 bases between them. The CDR3: CASSFFYEQFF. The CDR3 DNA follows: TGTGCCAGCAGCTTCTTCTATGAGCAGTTCTTC.

This chain joins TRBV18 and TRBJ1-5; 7 bases line up with TRBD1. The V gene end was trimmed by 5 bases and the J gene end by 5 bases; junction bases not matched to a gene: 6. Germline CDR1 and CDR2: KGHSH and LQKENI. The CDR3 consists of 14 residues. As DNA, the CDR3 is TGTGCCAGCTCAGGGGACAGTAAAGATCAGCCCCAGCATTTT. Encoded protein: CASSGDSKDQPQHF.